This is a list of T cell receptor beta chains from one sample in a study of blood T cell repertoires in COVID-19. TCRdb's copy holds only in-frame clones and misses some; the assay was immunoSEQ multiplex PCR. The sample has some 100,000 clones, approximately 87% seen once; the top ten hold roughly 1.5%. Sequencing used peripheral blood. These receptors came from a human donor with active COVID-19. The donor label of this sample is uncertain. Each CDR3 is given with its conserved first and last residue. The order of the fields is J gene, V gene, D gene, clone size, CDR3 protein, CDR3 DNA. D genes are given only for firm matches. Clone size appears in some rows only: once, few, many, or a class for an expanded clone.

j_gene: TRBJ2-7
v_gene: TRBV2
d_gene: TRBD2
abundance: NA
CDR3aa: CASSSGGTYEQYF
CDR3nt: TGTGCCAGCTCTAGCGGGGGGACCTACGAGCAGTACTTC

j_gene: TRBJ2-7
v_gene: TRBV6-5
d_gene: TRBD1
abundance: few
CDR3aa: CASSYSGTGPYEQYF
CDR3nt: TGTGCCAGCAGTTACTCTGGGACAGGGCCCTACGAGCAGTACTTC

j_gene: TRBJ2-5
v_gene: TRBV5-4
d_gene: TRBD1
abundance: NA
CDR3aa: CASSPGGLETQYF
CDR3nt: TGTGCCAGCAGCCCAGGGGGCTTAGAGACCCAGTACTTC

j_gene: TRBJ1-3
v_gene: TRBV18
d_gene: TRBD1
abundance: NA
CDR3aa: CASSPSPGTGAGNTIYF
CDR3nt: TGTGCCAGCTCACCAAGTCCCGGGACAGGGGCTGGAAACACCATATATTTT

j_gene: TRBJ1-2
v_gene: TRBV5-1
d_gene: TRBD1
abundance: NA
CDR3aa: CASSLGTARTNYGYTF
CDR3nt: TGCGCCAGCAGCCTCGGGACAGCCAGAACTAACTATGGCTACACCTTC

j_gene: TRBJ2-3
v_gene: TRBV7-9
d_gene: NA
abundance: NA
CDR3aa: CASSVPSGLSTDTQYF
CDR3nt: TGTGCCAGCAGCGTACCAAGCGGTCTAAGCACAGATACGCAGTATTTT

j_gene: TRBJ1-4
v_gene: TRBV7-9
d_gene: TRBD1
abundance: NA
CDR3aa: CASSWTTGINEKLFF
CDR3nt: TGTGCCAGCAGCTGGACGACAGGGATTAATGAAAAACTGTTTTTT

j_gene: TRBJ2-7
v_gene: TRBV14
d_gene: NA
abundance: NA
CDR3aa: CASSQDELNYEQYF
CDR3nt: TGTGCCAGCAGCCAAGATGAACTAAACTACGAGCAGTACTTC

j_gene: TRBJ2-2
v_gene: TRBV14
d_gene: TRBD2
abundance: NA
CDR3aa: CASSQEMTSGVRTGELFF
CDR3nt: TGTGCCAGCAGCCAAGAAATGACTAGCGGGGTGCGCACCGGGGAGCTGTTTTTT

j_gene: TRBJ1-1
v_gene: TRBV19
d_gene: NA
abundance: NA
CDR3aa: CASSMNGGTEAFF
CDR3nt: TGTGCCAGTAGTATGAACGGGGGCACTGAAGCTTTCTTT

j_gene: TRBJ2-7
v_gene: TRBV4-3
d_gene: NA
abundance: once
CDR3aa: CASSQESGAQDEQYF
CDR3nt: TGCGCCAGCAGCCAAGAATCAGGTGCCCAGGACGAGCAGTACTTC

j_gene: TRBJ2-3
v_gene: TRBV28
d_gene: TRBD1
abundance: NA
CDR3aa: CASSLETGAQVDTQYF
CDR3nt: TGTGCCAGCAGTTTAGAGACAGGGGCCCAGGTAGATACGCAGTATTTT

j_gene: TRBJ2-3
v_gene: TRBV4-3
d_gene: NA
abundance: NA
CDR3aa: CASSQEPNGVTDTQYF
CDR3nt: TGCGCCAGCAGCCAAGAACCTAACGGGGTCACAGATACGCAGTATTTT

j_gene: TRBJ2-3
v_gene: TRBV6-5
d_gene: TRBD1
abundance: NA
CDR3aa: CASSYSLDRGEDTQYF
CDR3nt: TGTGCCAGCAGTTACTCTTTGGACAGGGGAGAAGATACGCAGTATTTT

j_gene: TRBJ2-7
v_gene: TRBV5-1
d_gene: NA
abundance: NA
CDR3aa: CASSLAPGEQYF
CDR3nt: TGCGCCAGCAGCTTGGCCCCCGGGGAGCAGTACTTC

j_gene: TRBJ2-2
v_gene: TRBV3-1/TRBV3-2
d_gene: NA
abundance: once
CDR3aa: CASRGRGNTGELFF
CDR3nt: TGTGCCAGCAGGGGGCGGGGCAACACCGGGGAGCTGTTTTTT

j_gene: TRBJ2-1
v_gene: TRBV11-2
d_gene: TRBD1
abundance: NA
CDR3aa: CASSRDRGRNEQFF
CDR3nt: TGTGCCAGCAGCCGGGACAGAGGGAGAAATGAGCAGTTCTTC

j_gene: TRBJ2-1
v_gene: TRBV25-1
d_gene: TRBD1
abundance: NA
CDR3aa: CASTRMRTGGNEQFF
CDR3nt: TGTGCCAGCACCCGAATGAGGACAGGGGGCAATGAGCAGTTCTTC

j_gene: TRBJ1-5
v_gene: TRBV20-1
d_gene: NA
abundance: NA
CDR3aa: CSASTHRSNQPQHF
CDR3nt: TGCAGTGCTAGTACTCATCGTAGCAATCAGCCCCAGCATTTT

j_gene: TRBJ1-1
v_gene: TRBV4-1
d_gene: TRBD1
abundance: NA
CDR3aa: CASSGPGQGISEAFF
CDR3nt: TGCGCCAGCAGCGGACCGGGACAGGGTATTTCTGAAGCTTTCTTT

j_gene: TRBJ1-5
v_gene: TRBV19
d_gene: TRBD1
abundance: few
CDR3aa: CASSIVRDSFWPQHF
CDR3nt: TGTGCCAGTAGTATAGTCCGGGACAGCTTTTGGCCCCAGCATTTT

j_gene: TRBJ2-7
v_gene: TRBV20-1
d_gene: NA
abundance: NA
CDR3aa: CSASSRNSYEQYF
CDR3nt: TGCAGTGCTAGTTCCAGGAACTCCTACGAGCAGTACTTC

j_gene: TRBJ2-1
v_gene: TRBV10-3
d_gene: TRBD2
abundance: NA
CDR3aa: CAIMASGGAQGEQFF
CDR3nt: TGTGCCATCATGGCTAGCGGGGGGGCCCAGGGAGAGCAGTTCTTC

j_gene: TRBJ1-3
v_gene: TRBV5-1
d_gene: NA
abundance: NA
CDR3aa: CASSLEGSTNTIYF
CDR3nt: TGCGCCAGCAGCTTGGAGGGGTCGACAAACACCATATATTTT

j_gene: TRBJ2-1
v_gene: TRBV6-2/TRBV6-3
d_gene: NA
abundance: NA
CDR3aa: CASSSPTRHSYNEQFF
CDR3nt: TGTGCCAGCAGTTCCCCGACTAGGCACTCCTACAATGAGCAGTTCTTC

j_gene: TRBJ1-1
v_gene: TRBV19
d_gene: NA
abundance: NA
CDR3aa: CASGYHGQGNEAFF
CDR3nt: TGTGCCAGTGGTTATCATGGCCAGGGTAATGAAGCTTTCTTT

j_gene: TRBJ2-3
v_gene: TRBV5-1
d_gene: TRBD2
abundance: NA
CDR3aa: CASQAGGGADTQYF
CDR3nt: TGCGCCAGCCAAGCGGGGGGCGGGGCAGATACGCAGTATTTT

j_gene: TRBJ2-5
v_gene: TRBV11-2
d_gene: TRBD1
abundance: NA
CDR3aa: CASSHRGMRETQYF
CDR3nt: TGTGCCAGCAGCCACAGGGGGATGAGAGAGACCCAGTACTTC

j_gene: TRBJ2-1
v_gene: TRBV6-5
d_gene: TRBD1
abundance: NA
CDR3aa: CASRRTGDNEQFF
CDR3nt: TGTGCCAGCAGACGGACAGGGGACAATGAGCAGTTCTTC

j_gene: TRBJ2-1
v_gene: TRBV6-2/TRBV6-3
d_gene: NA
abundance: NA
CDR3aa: CASSYSSRGGPYNEQFF
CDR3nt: TGTGCCAGCAGTTACTCGAGTAGGGGGGGGCCGTACAATGAGCAGTTCTTC

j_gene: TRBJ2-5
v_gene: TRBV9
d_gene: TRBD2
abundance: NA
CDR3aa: CASSVDIAGGTSQETQYF
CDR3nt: TGTGCCAGCAGCGTAGATATAGCGGGGGGGACTTCCCAAGAGACCCAGTACTTC

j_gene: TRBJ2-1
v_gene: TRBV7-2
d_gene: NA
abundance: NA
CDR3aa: CASSLFSFNEQFF
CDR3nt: TGTGCCAGCAGCTTATTCAGTTTCAATGAGCAGTTCTTC

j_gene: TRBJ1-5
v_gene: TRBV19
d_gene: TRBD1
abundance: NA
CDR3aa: CASNREGAGNQPQHF
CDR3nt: TGTGCCAGTAATCGCGAGGGGGCAGGCAATCAGCCCCAGCATTTT

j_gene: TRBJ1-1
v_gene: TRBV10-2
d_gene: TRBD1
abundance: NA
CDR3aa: CASKNQGVNTEAFF
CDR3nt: TGCGCCAGCAAAAACCAGGGGGTTAACACTGAAGCTTTCTTT

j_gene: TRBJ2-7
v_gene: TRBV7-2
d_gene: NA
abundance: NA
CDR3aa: CASSPQPQRASISYEQYF
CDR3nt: TGTGCCAGCAGCCCCCAACCACAGCGGGCCTCAATCTCCTACGAGCAGTACTTC

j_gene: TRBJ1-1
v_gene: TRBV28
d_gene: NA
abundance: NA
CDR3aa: CASSRRNTEAFF
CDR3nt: TGTGCCAGCAGCCGGAGGAACACTGAAGCTTTCTTT

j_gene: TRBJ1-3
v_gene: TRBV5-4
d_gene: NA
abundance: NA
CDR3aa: CASSLDPDGNTIYF
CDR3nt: TGTGCCAGCAGCCTCGATCCAGATGGAAACACCATATATTTT

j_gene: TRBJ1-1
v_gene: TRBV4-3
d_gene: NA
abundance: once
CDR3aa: CASSPNQRWDTEAFF
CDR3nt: TGCGCCAGCAGCCCAAACCAGAGGTGGGACACTGAAGCTTTCTTT

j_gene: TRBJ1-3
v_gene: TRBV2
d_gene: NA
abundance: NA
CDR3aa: CASSENSPGNTIYF
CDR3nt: TGTGCCAGCAGTGAAAACAGCCCTGGAAACACCATATATTTT

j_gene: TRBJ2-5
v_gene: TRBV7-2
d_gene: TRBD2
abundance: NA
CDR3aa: CASSYRLAGGKETQYF
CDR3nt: TGTGCCAGCAGCTATCGACTAGCGGGGGGCAAAGAGACCCAGTACTTC

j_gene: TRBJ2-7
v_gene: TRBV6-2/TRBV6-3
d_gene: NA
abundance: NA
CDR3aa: CASSYEAGQTFSYEQYF
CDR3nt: TGTGCCAGCAGTTACGAGGCTGGACAGACCTTCTCCTACGAGCAGTACTTC

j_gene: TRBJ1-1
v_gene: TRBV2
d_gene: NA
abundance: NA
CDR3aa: CASSARGDRTEAFF
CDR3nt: TGTGCCAGCAGTGCCCGCGGGGATCGCACTGAAGCTTTCTTT

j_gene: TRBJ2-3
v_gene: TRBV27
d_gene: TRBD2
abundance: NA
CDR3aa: CASSDLAGGRGTQYF
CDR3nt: TGTGCCAGCAGTGATCTAGCGGGGGGGCGGGGTACGCAGTATTTT

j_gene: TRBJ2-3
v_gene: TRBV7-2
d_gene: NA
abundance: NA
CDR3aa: CASSVRSSTDTQYF
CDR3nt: TGTGCCAGCAGCGTCCGGTCTAGCACAGATACGCAGTATTTT

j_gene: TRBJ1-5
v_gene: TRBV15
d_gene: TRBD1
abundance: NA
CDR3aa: CATSGLGQGNQPQHF
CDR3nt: TGTGCCACCAGCGGGCTGGGACAGGGCAATCAGCCCCAGCATTTT

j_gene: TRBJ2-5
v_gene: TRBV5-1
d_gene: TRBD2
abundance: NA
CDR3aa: CASSFASGGRETQYF
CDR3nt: TGCGCCAGCAGCTTCGCTAGCGGGGGCAGAGAGACCCAGTACTTC

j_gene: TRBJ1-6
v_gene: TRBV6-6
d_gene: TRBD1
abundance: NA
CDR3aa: CASSLTGGNSPLHF
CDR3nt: TGTGCCAGCAGCTTGACAGGGGGTAATTCACCCCTCCACTTT

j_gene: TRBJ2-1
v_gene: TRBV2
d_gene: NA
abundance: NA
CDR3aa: CASSGGGQASYNEQFF
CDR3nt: TGTGCCAGCAGTGGGGGGGGACAGGCGTCGTACAATGAGCAGTTCTTC

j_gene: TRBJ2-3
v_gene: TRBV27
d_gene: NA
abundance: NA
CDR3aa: CASSPSAGANTDTQYF
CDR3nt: TGTGCCAGCAGTCCTAGTGCGGGGGCTAACACAGATACGCAGTATTTT

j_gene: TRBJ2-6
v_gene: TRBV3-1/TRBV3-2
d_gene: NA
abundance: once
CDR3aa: CASSQAGDGANVLTF
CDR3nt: TGTGCCAGCAGCCAAGCAGGGGATGGGGCCAACGTCCTGACTTTC

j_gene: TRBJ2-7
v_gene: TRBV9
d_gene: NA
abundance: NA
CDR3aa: CASSVAASAYEQYF
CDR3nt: TGTGCCAGCAGCGTAGCCGCATCAGCCTACGAGCAGTACTTC

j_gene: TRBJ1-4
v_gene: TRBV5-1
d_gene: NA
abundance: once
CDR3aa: CASSQGVGSEEKLFF
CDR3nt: TGCGCCAGCAGCCAGGGCGTTGGCTCCGAGGAAAAACTGTTTTTT

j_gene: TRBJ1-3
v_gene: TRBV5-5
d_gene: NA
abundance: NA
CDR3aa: CASSLEWSTGNTIYF
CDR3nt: TGTGCCAGCAGCTTGGAGTGGAGCACTGGAAACACCATATATTTT

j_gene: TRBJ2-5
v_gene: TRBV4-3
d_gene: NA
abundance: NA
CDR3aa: CASSQSWGLALVAETQYF
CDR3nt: TGCGCCAGCAGCCAAAGCTGGGGTCTAGCGTTGGTAGCAGAGACCCAGTACTTC

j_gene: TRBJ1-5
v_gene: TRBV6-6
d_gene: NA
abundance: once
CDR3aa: CASSYRDTHQPQHF
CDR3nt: TGTGCCAGCAGCTACCGGGACACTCATCAGCCCCAGCATTTT

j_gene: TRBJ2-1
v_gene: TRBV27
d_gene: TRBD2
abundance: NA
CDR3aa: CASTAYVLAGGPHNEQFF
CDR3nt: TGTGCCAGCACCGCCTACGTCTTAGCGGGGGGGCCCCACAATGAGCAGTTCTTC

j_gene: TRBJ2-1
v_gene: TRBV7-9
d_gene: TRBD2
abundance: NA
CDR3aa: CASSSQGLASDRYNEQFF
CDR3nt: TGTGCCAGCAGCTCCCAGGGACTAGCGTCCGACCGATACAATGAGCAGTTCTTC

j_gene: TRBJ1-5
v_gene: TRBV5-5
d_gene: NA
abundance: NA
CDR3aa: CASSFIGGSQPQHF
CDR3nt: TGTGCCAGCAGCTTTATCGGTGGGAGTCAGCCCCAGCATTTT

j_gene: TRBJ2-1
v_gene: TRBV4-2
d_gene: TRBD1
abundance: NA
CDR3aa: CASRTDRGFNEQFF
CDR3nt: TGTGCCAGCAGGACAGACAGGGGGTTCAATGAGCAGTTCTTC